The 14 T cell receptor beta chains given below trace back to one sample, sequenced in a study of CD8+ T cells in alopecia areata. It was cDNA, reverse transcribed from extracted RNA, that served as the sequencing template. TCRdb's table, derived via immunoSEQ multiplex PCR, lists solely in-frame clones and lacks some. Here the sample spans roughly 120,000 clones, around two fifths being singletons. Sequencing was carried out using CD4+ T cells sorted from blood. The source of these receptors is a human donor with alopecia areata.

The chain recombines TRBV20-1 with TRBJ1-1; 8 bases align to TRBD1. The CDR3 totals 11 residues. Germline assignment: CDR1 DFQATT and CDR2 SNEGSKA (reference sequence). Losses at the gene ends were 7 bases for V and 9 bases for J; bases not matched to a gene: 7. The CDR3 reads CSVTRQGQAFF. The CDR3 DNA reads as TGCAGTGTAACACGACAGGGGCAAGCTTTCTTT.

This clone was picked up one time. The chain is built from TRBV29-1 and TRBJ2-6, with D perhaps TRBD2 (6 bases). V dropped 4 bases and J dropped 0 bases, with 13 bases sitting between them. This CDR3 region has 16 residues. Per the germline V gene, CDR1 is SQVTM and CDR2 is ANQGSEA. Here the CDR3 DNA reads TGCAGCGTTGGGGGGGTGGTAGACTCTGGGGCCAACGTCCTGACTTTC. Translated, it gives CSVGGVVDSGANVLTF. Combining the CDR3 with reference TRBV29-1 and TRBJ2-6 gives the whole variable domain SAVISQKPSRDICQRGTSLTIQCQVDSQVTMMFWYRQQPGQSLTLIATANQGSEATYESGFVIDKFPISRPNLTFSTLTVSNMSPEDSSIYLCSVGGVVDSGANVLTFGAGSRLTVL.

This chain connects TRBV5-1 to TRBJ2-1; D unclear. Deletions cut 7 bases from V and 0 bases from J, with 11 bases between. The CDR3 extends over 14 amino acids. Looked up from germline, CDR1 is SGHRS and CDR2 is YFSETQ. DNA of the CDR3: TGCGCCAGCTCTTTTGGAAGCTCCTACAATGAGCAGTTCTTC. Protein product: CASSFGSSYNEQFF.

The rearrangement uses TRBV28 and TRBJ2-1; D not certain. CDR1 and CDR2 (germline): MDHEN, SYDVKM. Trimming stripped 5 bases from V and 8 bases from J, with 10 bases between. The CDR3 sequence is 12 residues long. The CDR3 DNA is TGTGCCAGCAGTCTCTATAGTTATGAGCAGTTCTTC. Amino acids: CASSLYSYEQFF.

The rearrangement links TRBV7-2 to TRBJ2-2; D remains ambiguous. The CDR3 loop spans 15 amino acids. Germline V gives CDR1 SGHTA, CDR2 FQGNSA. V lost 5 bases, J lost 4 bases, and 14 bases lay in between. CDR3: CASSPATLSTGELFF. The CDR3 coding sequence is TGTGCCAGCAGCCCAGCGACCCTTTCCACCGGGGAGCTGTTTTTT.

V and J are TRBV29-1 and TRBJ2-2; 8 nucleotides align to TRBD1. The CDR3 is 14 residues long. Losses at the gene ends were 6 bases for V and 6 bases for J; bases not matched to a gene: 9. CDR1 is SQVTM and CDR2 is ANQGSEA in the germline V gene. Here the CDR3 reads CSVARTGWSGELFF. CDR3 nucleotides: TGCAGCGTCGCTAGGACAGGGTGGTCCGGGGAGCTGTTTTTT.

This clone was seen only a few times. The genes are TRBV29-1 and TRBJ1-5; 7 bases fit TRBD1. The CDR3 runs 12 residues. V gave up 7 bases and J gave up 6 bases; unmatched junction bases: 6. Germline V gene sequence: CDR1 SQVTM, CDR2 ANQGSEA. The CDR3 sequence: CSARQGSQPQHF. DNA for the CDR3: TGCAGCGCAAGACAGGGAAGTCAGCCCCAGCATTTT.

The chain has TRBV2 and TRBJ1-5; D is ambiguous. From germline, CDR1 is SNHLY and CDR2 FYNNEI. The length of the CDR3 is 12 residues. The ends were cut back, 5 bases at V and 6 bases at J, with 8 bases in the middle. The CDR3 is CASSYQPQPQHF. The DNA of the CDR3 is TGTGCCAGCAGTTACCAACCTCAGCCCCAGCATTTT.

The V call is TRBV4-3, the J call TRBJ2-1, with D possibly being TRBD2 (5 bases). CDR3 length: 16 residues. Between the trimmed V and J ends, which lost 0 bases and 7 bases, there was a span of 16 bases. The germline CDR1 and CDR2 sequences are LGHNA and YSLEER. The CDR3 sequence: CASSQEWTVRWNEQFF. The CDR3 DNA reads TGCGCCAGCAGCCAAGAGTGGACTGTGCGTTGGAATGAGCAGTTCTTC.

The gene calls are TRBV11-3 and TRBJ2-1; D unclear. Germline V gene data show CDR1 as SGHNT and CDR2 as YENEEA. CDR3 size: 13 residues. The V end was cut by 1 base, the J end by 6 bases, with 7 bases between. In nucleotides, the CDR3 is TGTGCCAGCAGCTTAGTCCCAAGCAATGAGCAGTTCTTC. Translating it yields CASSLVPSNEQFF. The full variable domain, with the rest looked up from reference TRBV11-3 and TRBJ2-1, is EAGVVQSPRYKIIEKKQPVAFWCNPISGHNTLYWYLQNLGQGPELLIRYENEEAVDDSQLPKDRFSAERLKGVDSTLKIQPAELGDSAVYLCASSLVPSNEQFFGPGTRLTVL.

This clone was counted only a few times. This sequence joins TRBV7-2 and TRBJ1-1; 7 bases match TRBD1. V trimming: 4 bases; J trimming: 7 bases; junction bases outside the gene matches: 12. CDR3 size: 15 residues. CDR1 SGHTA and CDR2 FQGNSA come from the germline V gene. The CDR3 nucleotides are TGTGCCAGCAGCTCAGGGGGAGACAGGATGTTTGAAGCTTTCTTT. Residues: CASSSGGDRMFEAFF.

This clone was counted between two and nine times. The J gene is TRBJ1-1, the V gene TRBV7-8; 8 bases line up with TRBD1. CDR1 is SGHVS, CDR2 FQNEAQ, per germline. The CDR3 sequence is 15 residues long. Trimming at V came to 0 bases and at J to 1 base, leaving 1 base not matched to a gene. This chain's CDR3 is CASSLAGQGNTEAFF. The CDR3 bases are TGTGCCAGCAGCTTAGCAGGACAGGGGAACACTGAAGCTTTCTTT.

J is TRBJ2-5 and V is TRBV7-9, with 14 bases identical to TRBD2. This CDR3 has 16 amino acids. Germline values: CDR1 SEHNR, CDR2 FQNEAQ (reference sequence). Trimming at V came to 7 bases and at J to 5 bases, leaving 9 bases not matched to a gene. The CDR3 nucleotides are TGTGCCAGCATCGAAACGGGACTAGCGGGAGCTGAGACCCAGTACTTC. Protein: CASIETGLAGAETQYF.

V is TRBV6-5 and J is TRBJ2-7, with 7 bases fitting TRBD1. Germline V gene lookup returns CDR1 MNHEY and CDR2 SVGAGI. The junction had 7 bases not matched to a gene; V was cut back by 6 bases and J by 5 bases. CDR3 length equals 13 residues. The CDR3 DNA reads TGTGCCAGCAGCAGGGGACAGTACCACGAGCAGTACTTC. Residues: CASSRGQYHEQYF.